This T cell receptor (beta chain) was retrieved from a study of control samples from healthy donors and cancer patients. The repertoire was sequenced with immunoSEQ multiplex PCR; TCRdb's copy has only in-frame clones and lacks some. Of 98,000 or so clones in the sample, roughly three quarters are singletons; the top ten hold 10% to 13%. The sample was blood. This clonotype was sampled from a woman younger than 45 in good health.

The CDR3 here is CASSQVVETQYF. DNA of the CDR3: TGTGCCAGCAGCCAAGTTGTTGAGACCCAGTACTTC. This rearrangement joins TRBV3-1 (or the pseudogene TRBV3-2) to TRBJ2-5; D gene unclear. Trimming left V 1 base short and J 5 bases short, with 5 bases between. This CDR3 is 12 amino acids long. Germline V gene lookup returns CDR1 LGHDT and CDR2 YNNKEL (reference sequence).